This T cell receptor (beta chain) came from a study of CD8+ T cells in alopecia areata. Study context: Tofacitinib administration to treated patients was oral, at 5 to 10 mg twice daily. Tofacitinib ran 6 to 18 months, followed by 6 months off drug. General study results and limits: Relative to normal scalp, lesional scalp, especially alopecia totalis/universalis, showed higher clonality.

Only one count was recorded for this clone. What it binds is not known. Extracted from the samples, RNA was reverse transcribed into cDNA to serve as the sequencing template. The protocol was immunoSEQ multiplex PCR, while the TCRdb copy is restricted to in-frame clones and leaves out a portion. In the table there are 150,000 or so clones, more than 40% of which are singletons. This TCR was sampled from a human donor with alopecia areata. The sequenced sample was CD4+ T cells sorted from blood.

The CDR3 protein is CASSPGGLDYEQYF. In DNA, the CDR3 is TGTGCCAGCTCCCCTGGGGGGTTAGACTACGAGCAGTACTTC. The rearrangement links TRBV6-5 to TRBJ2-7, with D possibly being TRBD2 (6 bases). The CDR3 spans 14 residues. V was cut by 8 bases and J by 3 bases, with 17 bases left in between. Germline lookup yields CDR1 MNHEY and CDR2 SVGAGI.